A selection of T cell receptor beta chains follows, all from one sample in a study of cytomegalovirus exposure and HLA in healthy donors. Sequencing was performed with immunoSEQ multiplex PCR; in TCRdb, only in-frame clones are kept and a portion is missing. Altogether 50,000 to 70,000 clones are present, roughly 94% being singletons, with the ten largest covering under 6.5%. The sequencing input was PBMCs. These receptors were taken from a woman aged 18-30 years in good health and CMV-seropositive. Both conserved end residues are part of each CDR3. A D gene is named only where the DNA matches it firmly. Only some rows state a clone size, as once, few, many or a class for expanded clones.

abundance: NA; v_gene: TRBV23-1; d_gene: NA; j_gene: TRBJ2-1; CDR3nt: TGCGCCAGCAGCATCCGACAGGAGTTGGACTACAATGAGCAGTTCTTC; CDR3aa: CASSIRQELDYNEQFF
abundance: NA; v_gene: TRBV9; d_gene: TRBD2; j_gene: TRBJ2-3; CDR3nt: TGTGCCAGCAGAGGCAATAGCGGGGGCACAGATACGCAGTATTTT; CDR3aa: CASRGNSGGTDTQYF
abundance: NA; v_gene: TRBV30; d_gene: NA; j_gene: TRBJ2-3; CDR3nt: TGTGCCTGGAGGGTTAGCGGCACAGATACGCAGTATTTT; CDR3aa: CAWRVSGTDTQYF
abundance: NA; v_gene: TRBV14; d_gene: NA; j_gene: TRBJ1-1; CDR3nt: TGTGCCAGCAGCCAAGTAAAGAGGACTGAAGCTTTCTTT; CDR3aa: CASSQVKRTEAFF
abundance: NA; v_gene: TRBV21-1; d_gene: NA; j_gene: TRBJ2-5; CDR3nt: TGTGCCAGCAGCAAAGTTCCGTACCAAGAGACCCAGTACTTC; CDR3aa: CASSKVPYQETQYF
abundance: NA; v_gene: TRBV2; d_gene: TRBD2; j_gene: TRBJ2-5; CDR3nt: TGTGCCAGCTTAGGACTAGCGGGTCAAGAGACCCAGTACTTC; CDR3aa: CASLGLAGQETQYF
abundance: once; v_gene: TRBV10-2; d_gene: TRBD1; j_gene: TRBJ2-5; CDR3nt: TGCGCCAGCAGTGAGTTGAGACAGGGGCAAGAGACCCAGTACTTC; CDR3aa: CASSELRQGQETQYF
abundance: NA; v_gene: TRBV7-6; d_gene: NA; j_gene: TRBJ2-1; CDR3nt: TGTGCCAGCAGCTTACGGAGGGTAGCGGAGGACAATGAGCAGTTCTTC; CDR3aa: CASSLRRVAEDNEQFF
abundance: once; v_gene: TRBV9; d_gene: TRBD1; j_gene: TRBJ2-1; CDR3nt: TGTGCCAGCAGCGTAGGGGACAGGGCGAGTGAGCAGTTCTTC; CDR3aa: CASSVGDRASEQFF
abundance: NA; v_gene: TRBV6-1; d_gene: TRBD1; j_gene: TRBJ1-5; CDR3nt: TGTGCCAGCGGTGAAAGGGGGCGAGTGAGGCAGCCCCAGCATTTT; CDR3aa: CASGERGRVRQPQHF
abundance: NA; v_gene: TRBV28; d_gene: NA; j_gene: TRBJ1-2; CDR3nt: TGTGCCAGCAGTTCCCCCGCTACCGAACATCTAGGCTATGGCTACACCTTC; CDR3aa: CASSSPATEHLGYGYTF
abundance: NA; v_gene: TRBV14; d_gene: NA; j_gene: TRBJ1-3; CDR3nt: TGTGCCAGCAGCCAAGTAGACGGGGGATCTGGAAACACCATATATTTT; CDR3aa: CASSQVDGGSGNTIYF
abundance: NA; v_gene: TRBV28; d_gene: TRBD1; j_gene: TRBJ2-5; CDR3nt: TGTGCCAGCAGTCTGCCTACAGGGGTAGGAGAGACCCAGTACTTC; CDR3aa: CASSLPTGVGETQYF
abundance: NA; v_gene: TRBV7-3; d_gene: NA; j_gene: TRBJ1-1; CDR3nt: TGTGCCAGCAGCCACCTCGGGGGTAACACTGAAGCTTTCTTT; CDR3aa: CASSHLGGNTEAFF
abundance: NA; v_gene: TRBV27; d_gene: TRBD1; j_gene: TRBJ1-4; CDR3nt: TGTGCCAGCAGTTTATCGGACAGGGTCAACGAAAAACTGTTTTTT; CDR3aa: CASSLSDRVNEKLFF
abundance: NA; v_gene: TRBV28; d_gene: NA; j_gene: TRBJ1-2; CDR3nt: TGTGCCAGCAGGTTCAGGGAAGGCTACACCTTC; CDR3aa: CASRFREGYTF
abundance: once; v_gene: TRBV6-1; d_gene: NA; j_gene: TRBJ2-1; CDR3nt: TGTGCCAGCCCCCAACGGGGGGCGCTCAGTGAGCAGTTCTTC; CDR3aa: CASPQRGALSEQFF
abundance: NA; v_gene: TRBV11-2; d_gene: TRBD2; j_gene: TRBJ2-3; CDR3nt: TGTGCCAGCAGCCCGAGCGGGAGGAGGACAGATACGCAGTATTTT; CDR3aa: CASSPSGRRTDTQYF
abundance: NA; v_gene: TRBV28; d_gene: TRBD2; j_gene: TRBJ2-7; CDR3nt: TGTGCCAGCAGTTATACTAGCGGGAGCTACGAGCAGTACTTC; CDR3aa: CASSYTSGSYEQYF
abundance: NA; v_gene: TRBV30; d_gene: TRBD2; j_gene: TRBJ2-7; CDR3nt: TGTGCCTGGAGCCCCCCGGGACTAGGGTTCGGCGAGCAGTACTTC; CDR3aa: CAWSPPGLGFGEQYF
abundance: NA; v_gene: TRBV7-2; d_gene: TRBD1; j_gene: TRBJ1-2; CDR3nt: TGTGCCAGCAGGGCTATGGAGGAGGGGGCATATGGCTACACCTTC; CDR3aa: CASRAMEEGAYGYTF
abundance: once; v_gene: TRBV7-9; d_gene: NA; j_gene: TRBJ1-4; CDR3nt: TGTGCCAGCAGCTTGACAGTATCTAATGAAAAACTGTTTTTT; CDR3aa: CASSLTVSNEKLFF
abundance: once; v_gene: TRBV11-2; d_gene: TRBD2; j_gene: TRBJ2-7; CDR3nt: TGTGCCAGCAGCGCTCGACTAGCGGGAGCTACTTTGAGTTACGAGCAGTACTTC; CDR3aa: CASSARLAGATLSYEQYF